Shown below are 10 T cell receptor beta chains from a single sample sequenced in a study. TCRdb ran MiXCR on the RT-PCR reads and lists one entry per CDR3 protein. The table includes almost 700,000 distinct CDR3 sequences, about 14% detected once. Sequenced material: memory CD4+ T cells from blood. The source of these receptors is a female donor in good health, serving as a healthy control.

The rearrangement uses TRBV5-1 and TRBJ2-3; D uncertain. Trimming stripped 7 bases from V and 2 bases from J, with 14 bases between. Germline-derived CDR1 and CDR2 are SGHRS and YFSETQ. The CDR3 is 14 amino acids. The CDR3 bases are TGCGCCAGCCGAGGTGGGTTCAACACAGATACGCAGTATTTT. It specifies CASRGGFNTDTQYF.

The rearrangement joins TRBV7-2 to TRBJ2-7, with D possibly being TRBD2 (5 bases). Germline V gene sequence: CDR1 SGHTA, CDR2 FQGNSA. Trimming stripped 2 bases from V and 6 bases from J, with 20 bases between. CDR3 length: 16 residues. CDR3 protein: CASSLSGQMPRGEQYF. CDR3 in DNA: TGTGCCAGCAGCTTATCGGGTCAAATGCCTCGGGGCGAGCAGTACTTC.

This clonotype has a handful of counts. This chain joins TRBV6-1 and TRBJ2-7; D is undetermined. The germline V gene encodes CDR1 MNHNS and CDR2 SASEGT. CDR3 length: 13 amino acids. V was cut by 0 bases and J by 6 bases, with 9 bases left in between. The chain's CDR3 is CASSEAPRTEQYF. Here the CDR3 DNA reads TGTGCCAGCAGTGAAGCGCCCAGGACCGAGCAGTACTTC.

The V and J genes are TRBV6-1 and TRBJ2-1; 8 positions agree with TRBD1. The CDR3 length is 14 residues. Germline-derived CDR1 and CDR2 are MNHNS and SASEGT. V shed 6 bases, J shed 8 bases, and the junction held 9 bases outside the gene matches. The CDR3 DNA sequence: TGTGCCAGCAGCACATCAGGGGGCGGGGATGAGCAGTTCTTC. Amino acids: CASSTSGGGDEQFF.

This clonotype was seen more than once but under ten times. The rearrangement links TRBV20-1 to TRBJ1-4; weak D call: TRBD1 (5 bases). Trimming removed 0 bases at V and 7 bases at J, with 15 bases between. From germline, CDR1 is DFQATT and CDR2 SNEGSKA (reference sequence). CDR3 size: 15 residues. CDR3 bases: TGCAGTGCTAGAGATCGAAGGGACTTCGCTGAAAAACTGTTTTTT. Protein: CSARDRRDFAEKLFF.

CDR3 sequence reads: CASSLALEGDTQYF. The CDR3 nucleotides are TGCGCCAGCAGCTTGGCGCTGGAGGGAGATACGCAGTATTTT. The rearrangement links TRBV5-1 to TRBJ2-3, with a weak D call TRBD2 (6 bases). The CDR3 extends over 14 amino acids. Germline V gene lookup returns CDR1 SGHRS and CDR2 YFSETQ. Trimming took off 0 bases at V and 5 bases at J, with 10 bases between the two ends.

The chain has TRBV5-1 and TRBJ2-6; 8 nucleotides line up with TRBD1. This CDR3 has 15 residues. CDR1 is SGHRS, CDR2 YFSETQ, per germline. V trimming: 0 bases; J trimming: 9 bases; junction bases outside the gene matches: 5. CDR3 bases: TGCGCCAGCAGCTTGGCGCCAGGGGGCGGCAACGTCCTGACTTTC. It encodes CASSLAPGGGNVLTF.

This clonotype was detected only a few times. The V call is TRBV5-1, the J call TRBJ2-1, with 8 positions matching TRBD1. V was clipped by 8 bases and J by 7 bases; unmatched bases: 14. The CDR3 covers 15 residues. CDR1 SGHRS and CDR2 YFSETQ come from the germline V gene. This CDR3 is CASRKRQGADNEQFF. The CDR3 nucleotides read TGCGCCAGTCGGAAGAGGCAGGGGGCGGATAATGAGCAGTTCTTC. The full variable domain, in which reference TRBV5-1 and TRBJ2-1 provide the parts outside the CDR3, is KAGVTQTPRYLIKTRGQQVTLSCSPISGHRSVSWYQQTPGQGLQFLFEYFSETQRNKGNFPGRFSGRQFSNSRSEMNVSTLELGDSALYLCASRKRQGADNEQFFGPGTRLTVL.

The V gene is TRBV7-9, the J gene TRBJ1-1; D is perhaps TRBD1 (5 bases). Trimming left V 4 bases short and J 7 bases short, with 22 bases between. CDR1 SEHNR and CDR2 FQNEAQ come from the germline V gene (reference sequence). There are 16 residues in the CDR3. The CDR3 is CASSYLRANQGGEAFF. CDR3 DNA sequence: TGTGCCAGCAGCTACCTAAGGGCCAACCAGGGTGGTGAAGCTTTCTTT. The variable domain in full, with the rest retrieved from reference TRBV7-9 and TRBJ1-1, is DTGVSQNPRHKITKRGQNVTFRCDPISEHNRLYWYRQTLGQGPEFLTYFQNEAQLEKSRLLSDRFSAERPKGSFSTLEIQRTEQGDSAMYLCASSYLRANQGGEAFFGQGTRLTVV.

This clonotype was seen repeatedly, ten times or more. The V gene is TRBV29-1, the J gene TRBJ2-1; 9 nucleotides match TRBD2. After removal of 7 bases from V and 7 bases from J, the junction contained 11 bases not matched to a gene. CDR1 SQVTM and CDR2 ANQGSEA come from the germline V gene. CDR3 size: 14 residues. CDR3 sequence: CSGRMAGGSNEQFF. The CDR3 DNA reads TGCAGCGGACGGATGGCGGGAGGGAGTAATGAGCAGTTCTTC.